This T cell receptor (beta chain) comes out of a study of CD8 T cells in Susac syndrome. An amount of RNA that ranged from roughly 0.5 to 1 ug was reverse transcribed with random hexamers. An immunoSEQ multiplex PCR generated amplified TCR beta CDR3 products spanning 54 Vbeta and 13 Jbeta. TCRdb ran MiXCR on the immunoSEQ multiplex PCR reads and lists one entry per CDR3 protein. The repertoire holds 180,000 or so distinct CDR3 sequences, with about 93% as singletons. Specimen: CD4+ T cells from PBMCs. This TCR came from a human donor with Susac syndrome.

DNA for the CDR3: TGTGCCAGCTCACCGACGGGCAATGGGCTTTATGATGAAAAACTGTTTTTT. Protein sequence: CASSPTGNGLYDEKLFF. The chain has TRBV18 and TRBJ1-4; D is unresolved. CDR1 and CDR2 from the germline V gene are KGHSH and LQKENI. V gave up 3 bases and J gave up 6 bases, with 20 bases separating them. The CDR3 length is 17 residues.